This T cell receptor (beta chain) derives from a study of CD8+ T cells in alopecia areata. Overall study: Twice daily, treated patients received 5 to 10 mg of oral tofacitinib.

V shed 7 bases, J shed 4 bases, and the junction held 9 bases outside the gene matches. The CDR3 is made up of 13 amino acids. Germline V lookup: CDR1 SQVTM, CDR2 ANQGSEA. Extracted RNA was reverse transcribed into cDNA, the sequencing template. Generated by immunoSEQ multiplex PCR, the TCRdb table keeps only in-frame clones and is missing some. The data show about 210,000 clones, approximately 67% seen once. Study-level points and caveats: Sequencing of scalp samples also captures resident alphabeta T cells of normal skin. Sharing of TCRs across patients appeared less clear than in mice, possibly for HLA-related reasons.

This clone showed up just once. Its antigen remains unknown. The sample's treatment: oral pan-JAK inhibitor, 5-10 mg twice daily. The investigators collected lesional scalp punch biopsies and peripheral blood from alopecia areata patients. V gene TRBV29-1 combines with J gene TRBJ1-2; 7 positions agree with TRBD1. This clonotype was obtained from a human donor with alopecia areata. The starting material was CD4+ T cells sorted from blood, obtained around week 46, from a patient treated with tofacitinib. The CDR3 DNA is TGCAGCGCCTCACAGGGGAGCGGCTATGGCTACACCTTC. Encoded protein: CSASQGSGYGYTF.